This TCR beta chain emerged from a study of blood T cell repertoires in COVID-19. Study-level background: Specimens from acute and convalescent COVID-19 originated in the United States, Italy and Spain. Nucleic acid was either cDNA or gDNA, and it came from T cells, B-cell-depleted T cells, or PBMCs.

V was clipped by 5 bases and J by 0 bases; unmatched bases: 3. The CDR3 consists of 14 residues. Germline CDR1 reads SQVTM; CDR2 reads ANQGSEA. How the authors handled the data: Cell counts per sample came from amplifying reference gene primers. Repertoires were generated with immunoSEQ multiplex PCR, while TCRdb's copy carries only in-frame clones and drops some. D and trimming were read from the DNA, whereas the V and J calls and clone size are those reported in that table. This sample has 65,000 to 90,000 clones, with about 91% found just once. Material for sequencing was peripheral blood. V usage is TRBV29-1 and J usage is TRBJ2-1; the match to TRBD1 covers 8 bases. The clonotype comes from a woman of 80 years or more with acute or convalescent COVID-19. The CDR3: CSVLQGVSYNEQFF. The CDR3 DNA sequence: TGCAGCGTTCTACAGGGGGTCTCCTACAATGAGCAGTTCTTC.